This is a list of T cell receptor beta chains from one sample in a study of blood T cells in healthy people across ages. One entry per CDR3 protein results from TCRdb running MiXCR on the 5' RACE reads. The sample has about 780,000 distinct CDR3 sequences, roughly 46% seen once. The material sequenced was blood. These receptors came from a man older than 75 in good health. Each CDR3 is given with its conserved first and last residue.

J gene,V gene,CDR3 protein
TRBJ2-7,TRBV4-2,CASSQDLGTGPYEQYF
TRBJ2-7,TRBV4-1,CASSHGTEASYEQYF
TRBJ1-5,TRBV27,CASSPGARGNQPQHF
TRBJ2-3,TRBV10-2,CASRSGRTDTQYF
TRBJ2-5,TRBV20-1,CSARDWDRGHQETQYF
TRBJ2-5,TRBV7-2,CASSGRQGVVETQYF
NA,TRBV5-1,CASSLSGDRNSYEQYF
NA,TRBV9,CASSVQGRSYNEQYF
TRBJ2-5,TRBV9,CASSVTGGQETQYF
TRBJ1-2,TRBV7-6,CASSPGGAHYGYTF
TRBJ2-7,TRBV9,CASSVGGTSGTYEQYF
TRBJ2-7,TRBV15,CATSRDPGVEQYF
TRBJ2-1,TRBV2,CASRELLAGGMNEQFF
TRBJ2-1,TRBV5-1,CASSWIREQGNEQFF
TRBJ2-5,TRBV4-3,CASSPNYGEDSETQYF
NA,TRBV7-3,CVSSFSRYEQYF
TRBJ2-4,TRBV6-1,CASSEAGQGRGIQYF
TRBJ1-2,TRBV7-2,CASSSYRQGNYGYTF
TRBJ2-1,TRBV20-1,CSGANPSYNEQFF
TRBJ2-1,TRBV10-2,CASSESAGVVNEQFF
TRBJ2-4,TRBV11-3,CASSFVGSGEQYF
TRBJ2-5,TRBV7-2,CASSLNSVQETQYF
TRBJ1-2,TRBV11-3,CASSPQGARGYTF
TRBJ1-6,TRBV7-2,CASSLDLEMPLHF
TRBJ2-5,TRBV29-1,CIPLGTIEQYF